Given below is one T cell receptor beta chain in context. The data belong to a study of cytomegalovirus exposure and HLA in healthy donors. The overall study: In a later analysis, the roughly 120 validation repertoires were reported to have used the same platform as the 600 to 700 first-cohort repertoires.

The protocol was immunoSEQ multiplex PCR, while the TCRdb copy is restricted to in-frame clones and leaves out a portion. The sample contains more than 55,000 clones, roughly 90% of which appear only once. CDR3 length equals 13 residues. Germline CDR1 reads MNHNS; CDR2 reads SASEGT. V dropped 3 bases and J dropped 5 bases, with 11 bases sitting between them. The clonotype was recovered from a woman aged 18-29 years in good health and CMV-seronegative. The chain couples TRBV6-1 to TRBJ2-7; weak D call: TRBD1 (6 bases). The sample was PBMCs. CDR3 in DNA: TGTGCCAGCAGTGACAGGGGTTGGGACGAGCAGTACTTC. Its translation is CASSDRGWDEQYF.